This TCR beta chain stems from a study of T cell changes during pregnancy in multiple sclerosis. V gave up 4 bases and J gave up 9 bases, with 10 bases separating them. The CDR3 runs 12 residues. Per germline, CDR1 MDHEN and CDR2 SYDVKM. Using immunoSEQ multiplex PCR, the repertoire was profiled, and TCRdb retains in-frame clones only, with some absent. Here the sample spans about 77,000 clones, around 93% being singletons. The gene calls are TRBV28 and TRBJ2-1; TRBD1 might be the D (5 bases). This receptor was obtained from a female donor in good health, enrolled as a control in a pregnancy study. Sequencing was performed on peripheral blood, taken after pregnancy. The CDR3, as DNA: TGTGCCAGCAGTTACATCCAGGGTGAGCAGTTCTTC. Translation gives CASSYIQGEQFF.